The clone carrying this T cell receptor beta chain was seen a handful of times. Its specificity is unknown. These data originate in a study of beta chain features in type 1 diabetes. Trimming pared 7 bases from V and 2 bases from J, leaving 17 bases between. CDR1 is SQVTM, CDR2 ANQGSEA, per germline. The CDR3 has 14 residues. General study findings and limits: Here, the possible influence of HLA type (on TCRB rearrangement) remained unresolved. Short templates might get an advantage during PCR, and this would be equal in patients and controls. Compared with healthy donors, patients appeared to share more similar naive, central memory and regulatory TCRB repertoires.

Expressed TCRB transcripts were sequenced after all isolated RNA was converted to cDNA. Using immunoSEQ multiplex PCR, the repertoire was profiled, and TCRdb retains in-frame clones only, with some absent. The data contain about half a million clones, about an eighth of them singletons. Each of the CD4+ naive, central memory, regulatory and stem cell-like memory populations was sorted via CD45RO/CCR7/CD25/CD127/CD95/CD27. The chain carries TRBV29-1 and TRBJ2-5; D gene unclear. The source is a woman aged 18-29 years in good health. Input material: naive CD4+ T cells from blood. Here the CDR3 DNA reads TGCAGCGCATTACCCCGGTGGGAACAAGAGACCCAGTACTTC. It translates to CSALPRWEQETQYF.